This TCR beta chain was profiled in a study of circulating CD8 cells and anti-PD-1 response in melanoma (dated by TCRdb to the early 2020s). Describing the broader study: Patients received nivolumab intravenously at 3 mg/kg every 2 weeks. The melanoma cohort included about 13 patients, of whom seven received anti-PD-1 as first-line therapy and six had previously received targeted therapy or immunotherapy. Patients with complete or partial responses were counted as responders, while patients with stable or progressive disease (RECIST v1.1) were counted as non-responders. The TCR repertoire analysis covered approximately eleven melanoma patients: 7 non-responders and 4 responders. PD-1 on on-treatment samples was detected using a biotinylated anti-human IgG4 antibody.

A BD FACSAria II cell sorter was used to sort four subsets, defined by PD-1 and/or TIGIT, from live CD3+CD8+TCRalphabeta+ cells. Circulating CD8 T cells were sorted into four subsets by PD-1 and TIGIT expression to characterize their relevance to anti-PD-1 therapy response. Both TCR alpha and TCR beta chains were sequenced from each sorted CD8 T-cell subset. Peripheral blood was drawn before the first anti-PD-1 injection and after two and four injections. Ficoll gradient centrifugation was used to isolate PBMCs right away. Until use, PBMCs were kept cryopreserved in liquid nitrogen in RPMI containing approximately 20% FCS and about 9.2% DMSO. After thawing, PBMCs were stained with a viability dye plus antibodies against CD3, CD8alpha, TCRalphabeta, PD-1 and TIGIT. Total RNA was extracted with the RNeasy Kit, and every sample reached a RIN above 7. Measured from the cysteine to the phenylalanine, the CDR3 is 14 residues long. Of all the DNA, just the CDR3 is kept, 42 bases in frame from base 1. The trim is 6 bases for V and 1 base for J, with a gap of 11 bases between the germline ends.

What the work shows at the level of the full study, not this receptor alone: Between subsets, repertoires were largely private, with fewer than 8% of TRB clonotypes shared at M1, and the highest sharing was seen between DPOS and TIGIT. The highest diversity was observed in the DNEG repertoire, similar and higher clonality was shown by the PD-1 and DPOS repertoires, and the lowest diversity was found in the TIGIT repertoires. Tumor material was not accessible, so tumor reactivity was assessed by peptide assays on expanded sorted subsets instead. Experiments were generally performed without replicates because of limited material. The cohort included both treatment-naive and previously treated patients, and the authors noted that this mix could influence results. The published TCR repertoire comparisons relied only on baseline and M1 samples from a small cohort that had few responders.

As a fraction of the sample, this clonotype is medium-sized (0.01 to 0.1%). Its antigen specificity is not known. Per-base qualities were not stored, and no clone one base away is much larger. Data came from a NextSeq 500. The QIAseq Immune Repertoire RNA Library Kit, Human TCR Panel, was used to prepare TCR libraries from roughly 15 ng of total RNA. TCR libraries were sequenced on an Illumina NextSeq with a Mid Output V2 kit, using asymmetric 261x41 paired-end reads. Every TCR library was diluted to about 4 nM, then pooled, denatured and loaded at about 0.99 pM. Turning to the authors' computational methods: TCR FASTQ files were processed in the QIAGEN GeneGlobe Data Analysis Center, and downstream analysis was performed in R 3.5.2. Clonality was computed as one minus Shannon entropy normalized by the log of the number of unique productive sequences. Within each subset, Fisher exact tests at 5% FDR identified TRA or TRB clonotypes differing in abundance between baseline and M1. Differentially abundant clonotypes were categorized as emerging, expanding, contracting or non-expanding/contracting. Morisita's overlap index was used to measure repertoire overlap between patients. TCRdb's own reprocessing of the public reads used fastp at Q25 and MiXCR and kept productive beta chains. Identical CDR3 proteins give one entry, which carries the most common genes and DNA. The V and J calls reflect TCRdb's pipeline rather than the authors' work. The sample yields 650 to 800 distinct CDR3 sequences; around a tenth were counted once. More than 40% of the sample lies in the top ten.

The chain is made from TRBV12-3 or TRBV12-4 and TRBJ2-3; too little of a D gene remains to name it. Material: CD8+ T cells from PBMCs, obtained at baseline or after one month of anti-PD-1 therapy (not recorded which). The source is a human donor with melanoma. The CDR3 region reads CASSLETGTDTQYF. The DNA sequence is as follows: TGTGCCAGCAGCCTTGAGACCGGCACAGATACGCAGTATTTT.